These T cell receptor beta chains were read from a single sample in a study of blood T cell repertoires in COVID-19. Clones were sequenced by immunoSEQ multiplex PCR, and TCRdb holds only the in-frame ones, with some missing. The table shows fewer than 450,000 clones, with approximately 89% occurring only once. The sample comprised peripheral blood. The receptors were gathered from a woman younger than 30 who had recovered from COVID-19. Each CDR3 is given with its conserved first and last residue. The D gene is left open where the match is weak. Clone size, where shown, is once, few, many, or a class for clones that have expanded.

j_gene	d_gene	abundance	v_gene	CDR3aa	CDR3nt
TRBJ2-3	.	.	TRBV29-1	CSVEGSPPGTDTQYF	TGCAGCGTTGAAGGCAGCCCCCCAGGGACAGATACGCAGTATTTT
TRBJ2-1	TRBD2	.	TRBV7-7	CASSPAPGLVLQNEQFF	TGTGCCAGCAGCCCGGCCCCGGGACTAGTATTACAGAATGAGCAGTTCTTC
TRBJ2-1	TRBD2	.	TRBV27	CASSWGLAGSGSEQFF	TGTGCCAGCAGTTGGGGACTAGCGGGAAGCGGTAGTGAGCAGTTCTTC
TRBJ2-2	TRBD2	.	TRBV11-2	CASSQGLAGPGELFF	TGTGCCAGCAGCCAAGGGCTAGCGGGACCCGGGGAGCTGTTTTTT
TRBJ2-6	.	.	TRBV11-2	CASSLGASFTSGANVLTF	TGTGCCAGCAGCTTAGGAGCATCCTTCACCTCTGGGGCCAACGTCCTGACTTTC
TRBJ2-2	.	once	TRBV11-3	CASSARLVGTGELFF	TGTGCCAGCAGCGCCCGACTAGTGGGCACCGGGGAGCTGTTTTTT
TRBJ1-2	.	.	TRBV11-2	CASSPHSGLNYGYTF	TGTGCCAGCAGCCCACATTCAGGGCTTAACTATGGCTACACCTTC
TRBJ2-2	.	.	TRBV7-2	CASSEWGGANTGELFF	TGTGCCAGCTCAGAATGGGGCGGGGCGAACACCGGGGAGCTGTTTTTT
TRBJ1-1	.	.	TRBV12-5	CASGKRGAGTEAFF	TGTGCTAGTGGCAAGCGTGGGGCAGGCACTGAAGCTTTCTTT
TRBJ2-5	.	.	TRBV2	CASSLGGSGGETQYF	TGTGCCAGCAGTTTAGGCGGGTCCGGGGGAGAGACCCAGTACTTC
TRBJ1-5	TRBD1	.	TRBV29-1	CSVAGQGSGMGSNQPQHF	TGCAGCGTGGCCGGACAGGGATCGGGGATGGGGAGCAATCAGCCCCAGCATTTT
TRBJ1-4	.	.	TRBV19	CASSIPGGKLFF	TGTGCCAGTAGTATCCCCGGCGGAAAACTGTTTTTT
TRBJ1-5	TRBD1	few	TRBV6-6	CASSYSGQGDQPQHF	TGTGCCAGCAGTTACTCAGGACAGGGAGATCAGCCCCAGCATTTT
TRBJ2-5	.	.	TRBV3-1/TRBV3-2	CASSLSWIETQYF	TGTGCCAGCAGCCTTAGCTGGATAGAGACCCAGTACTTC
TRBJ1-2	.	.	TRBV5-4	CASSSVTNYGYTF	TGTGCCAGCAGTTCTGTTACTAACTATGGCTACACCTTC
TRBJ2-3	TRBD2	once	TRBV5-1	CASSLLTSDYGTDTQYF	TGCGCCAGCAGCTTGCTAACTAGCGACTATGGAACAGATACGCAGTATTTT
TRBJ2-2	.	.	TRBV19	CASSISAGRSSELFF	TGTGCCAGTAGTATTTCCGCGGGCCGATCGTCGGAGCTGTTTTTT
TRBJ1-2	TRBD1	.	TRBV28	CASSGTGRYGYTF	TGTGCCAGCAGCGGGACAGGGCGATATGGCTACACCTTC
TRBJ1-5	.	once	TRBV12-3/TRBV12-4	CAIGNRVGQPQHF	TGTGCCATCGGTAACAGGGTGGGTCAGCCCCAGCATTTT
TRBJ2-3	TRBD2	once	TRBV6-2/TRBV6-3	CASSDPGLAGGTDTQYF	TGTGCCAGCAGCGACCCGGGACTAGCGGGAGGTACAGATACGCAGTATTTT
TRBJ1-5	.	.	TRBV18	CASSPDGTQPQHF	TGTGCCAGCTCACCCGACGGGACACAGCCCCAGCATTTT
TRBJ1-1	.	.	TRBV19	CASSALTGNTEAFF	TGTGCCAGTAGTGCCTTGACAGGGAACACTGAAGCTTTCTTT
TRBJ2-2	TRBD2	.	TRBV19	CASSQASGRTGELFF	TGTGCCAGTAGTCAGGCTAGCGGGAGGACCGGGGAGCTGTTTTTT
TRBJ1-2	.	.	TRBV19	CASSGGGGYTF	TGTGCCAGTAGTGGCGGAGGAGGCTACACCTTC
TRBJ1-5	TRBD1	.	TRBV6-2/TRBV6-3	CASSIGQGRINQPQHF	TGTGCCAGCAGTATTGGACAGGGGAGGATTAATCAGCCCCAGCATTTT
TRBJ2-2	.	.	TRBV19	CASNQGNTGELFF	TGTGCCAGTAATCAGGGGAACACCGGGGAGCTGTTTTTT
TRBJ1-2	.	once	TRBV12-3/TRBV12-4	CASRLTGGAGPTF	TGTGCCAGCAGGCTAACAGGAGGCGCGGGACCCACCTTC
TRBJ1-5	TRBD1	.	TRBV18	CASSPGTASDQPQHF	TGTGCCAGCTCACCCGGGACAGCCTCCGATCAGCCCCAGCATTTT
TRBJ2-3	.	.	TRBV21-1	CASSPPAVTSLFDTQYF	TGTGCCAGCAGCCCCCCGGCCGTAACTAGCTTATTCGATACGCAGTATTTT
TRBJ1-2	.	.	TRBV4-3	CASSQEVAVNYGYTF	TGCGCCAGCAGCCAAGAGGTAGCCGTTAACTATGGCTACACCTTC
TRBJ1-5	TRBD1	.	TRBV3-1/TRBV3-2	CASSGVGGGRENQPQHF	TGTGCCAGCAGCGGGGTCGGAGGGGGCAGGGAAAATCAGCCCCAGCATTTT
TRBJ1-3	TRBD1	.	TRBV19	CASTQTGTGNTIYF	TGTGCCAGTACCCAGACAGGGACTGGAAACACCATATATTTT
TRBJ1-4	.	.	TRBV6-6	CASRQDGPRNEKLFF	TGTGCCAGCAGGCAAGATGGGCCCCGGAATGAAAAACTGTTTTTT
TRBJ2-1	TRBD1	once	TRBV5-6	CASSPGQHNEQFF	TGTGCCAGCAGCCCGGGACAGCACAATGAGCAGTTCTTC
TRBJ1-1	.	once	TRBV6-5	CASSSRGTEAFF	TGTGCCAGCAGTTCGCGGGGCACTGAAGCTTTCTTT
TRBJ1-2	.	.	TRBV11-2	CASSLDRTNYGYTF	TGTGCCAGCAGCTTGGACAGAACAAACTATGGCTACACCTTC
TRBJ1-1	TRBD1	.	TRBV19	CASSVTGSNTEAFF	TGTGCCAGTAGTGTGACAGGGTCGAACACTGAAGCTTTCTTT
TRBJ2-1	.	.	TRBV30	CAWRTEPGGISYNEQFF	TGTGCCTGGAGGACAGAACCGGGCGGGATAAGCTACAATGAGCAGTTCTTC
TRBJ2-5	TRBD2	.	TRBV11-3	CASSLSGLASLETQYF	TGTGCCAGCAGCTTATCGGGACTAGCGAGTCTCGAGACCCAGTACTTC
TRBJ2-3	.	.	TRBV6-1	CASSEVEDTQYF	TGTGCCAGCAGTGAAGTAGAAGATACGCAGTATTTT
TRBJ2-1	.	once	TRBV7-9	CASSFPMGEELLGNEQFF	TGTGCCAGCAGCTTCCCAATGGGTGAGGAGCTCCTCGGCAATGAGCAGTTCTTC
TRBJ2-6	TRBD1	.	TRBV7-2	CASSARQGTYSGANVLTF	TGTGCCAGCAGCGCACGACAGGGAACCTACTCTGGGGCCAACGTCCTGACTTTC